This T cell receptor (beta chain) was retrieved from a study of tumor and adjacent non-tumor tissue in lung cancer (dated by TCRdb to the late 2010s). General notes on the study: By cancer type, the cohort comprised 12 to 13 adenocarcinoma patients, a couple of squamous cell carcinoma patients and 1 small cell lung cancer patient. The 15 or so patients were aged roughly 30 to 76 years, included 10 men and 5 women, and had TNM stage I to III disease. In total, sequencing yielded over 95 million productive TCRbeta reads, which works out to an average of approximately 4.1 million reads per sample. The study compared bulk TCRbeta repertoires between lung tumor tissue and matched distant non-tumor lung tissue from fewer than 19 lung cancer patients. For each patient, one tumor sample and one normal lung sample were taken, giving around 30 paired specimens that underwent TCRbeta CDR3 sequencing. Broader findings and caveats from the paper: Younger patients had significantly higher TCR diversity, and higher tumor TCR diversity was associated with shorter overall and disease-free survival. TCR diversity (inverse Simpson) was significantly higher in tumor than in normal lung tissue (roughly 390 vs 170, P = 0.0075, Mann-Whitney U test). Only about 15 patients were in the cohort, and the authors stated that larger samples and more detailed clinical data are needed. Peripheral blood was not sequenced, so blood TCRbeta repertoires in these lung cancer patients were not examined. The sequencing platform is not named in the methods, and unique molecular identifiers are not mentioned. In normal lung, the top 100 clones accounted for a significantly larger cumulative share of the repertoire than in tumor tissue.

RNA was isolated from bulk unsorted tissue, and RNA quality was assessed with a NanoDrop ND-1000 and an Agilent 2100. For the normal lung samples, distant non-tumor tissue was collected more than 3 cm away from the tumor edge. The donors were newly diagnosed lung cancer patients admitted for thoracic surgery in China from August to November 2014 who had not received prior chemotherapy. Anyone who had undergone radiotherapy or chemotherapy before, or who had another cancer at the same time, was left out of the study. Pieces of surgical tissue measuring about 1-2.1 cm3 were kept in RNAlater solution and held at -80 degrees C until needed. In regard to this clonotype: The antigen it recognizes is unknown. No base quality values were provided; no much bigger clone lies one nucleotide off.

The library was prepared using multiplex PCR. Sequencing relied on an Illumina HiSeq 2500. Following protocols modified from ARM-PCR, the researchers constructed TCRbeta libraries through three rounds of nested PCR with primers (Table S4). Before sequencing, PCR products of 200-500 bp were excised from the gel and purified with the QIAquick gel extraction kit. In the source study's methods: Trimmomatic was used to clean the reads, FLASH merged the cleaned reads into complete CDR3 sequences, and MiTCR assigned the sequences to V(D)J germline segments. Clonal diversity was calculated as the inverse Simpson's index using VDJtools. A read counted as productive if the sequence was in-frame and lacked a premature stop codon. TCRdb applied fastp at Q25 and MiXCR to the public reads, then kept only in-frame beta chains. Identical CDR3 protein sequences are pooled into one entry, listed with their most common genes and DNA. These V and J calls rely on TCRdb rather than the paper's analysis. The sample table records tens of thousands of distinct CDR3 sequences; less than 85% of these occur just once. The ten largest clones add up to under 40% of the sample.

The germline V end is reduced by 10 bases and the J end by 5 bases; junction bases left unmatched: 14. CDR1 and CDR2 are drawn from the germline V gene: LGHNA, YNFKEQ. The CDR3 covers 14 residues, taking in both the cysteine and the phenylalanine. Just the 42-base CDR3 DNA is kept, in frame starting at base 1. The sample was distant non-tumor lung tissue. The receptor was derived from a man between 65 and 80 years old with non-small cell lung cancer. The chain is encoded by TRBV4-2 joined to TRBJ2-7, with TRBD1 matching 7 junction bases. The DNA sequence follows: TGTGCCATCGGCCAATTAGGGGACAGCCACGAGCAGTACTTC. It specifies CAIGQLGDSHEQYF.